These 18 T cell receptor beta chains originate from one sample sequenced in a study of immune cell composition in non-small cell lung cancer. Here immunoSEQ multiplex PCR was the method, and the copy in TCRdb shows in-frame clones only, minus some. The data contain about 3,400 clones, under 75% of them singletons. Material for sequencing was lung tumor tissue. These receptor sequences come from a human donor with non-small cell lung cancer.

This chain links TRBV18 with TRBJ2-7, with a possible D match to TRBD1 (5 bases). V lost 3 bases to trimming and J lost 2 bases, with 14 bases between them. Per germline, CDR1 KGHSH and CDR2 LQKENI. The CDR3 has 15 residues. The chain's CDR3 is CASSPTLDSPYEQYF. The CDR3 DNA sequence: TGTGCCAGCTCACCTACCCTCGACAGCCCCTACGAGCAGTACTTC.

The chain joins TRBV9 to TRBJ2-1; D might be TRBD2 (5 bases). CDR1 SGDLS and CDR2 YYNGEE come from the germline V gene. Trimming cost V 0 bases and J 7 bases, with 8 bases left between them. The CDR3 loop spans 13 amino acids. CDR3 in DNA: TGTGCCAGCAGCGTAGAACTAGGAAATGAGCAGTTCTTC. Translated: CASSVELGNEQFF.

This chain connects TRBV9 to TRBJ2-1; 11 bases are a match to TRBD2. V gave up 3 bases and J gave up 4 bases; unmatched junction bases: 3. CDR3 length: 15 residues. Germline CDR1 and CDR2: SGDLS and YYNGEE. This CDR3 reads CASSAGLADYNEQFF. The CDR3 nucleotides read TGTGCCAGCAGCGCGGGACTAGCGGATTACAATGAGCAGTTCTTC. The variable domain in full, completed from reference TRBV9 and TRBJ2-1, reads DSGVTQTPKHLITATGQRVTLRCSPRSGDLSVYWYQQSLDQGLQFLIQYYNGEERAKGNILERFSAQQFPDLHSELNLSSLELGDSALYFCASSAGLADYNEQFFGPGTRLTVL.

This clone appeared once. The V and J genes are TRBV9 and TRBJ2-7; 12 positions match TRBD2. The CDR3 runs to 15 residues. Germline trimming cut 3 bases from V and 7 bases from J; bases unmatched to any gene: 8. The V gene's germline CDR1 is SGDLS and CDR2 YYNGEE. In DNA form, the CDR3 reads TGTGCCAGCAGCGCTAGCGGGAGGGCCCTTGGTGAGCAGTACTTC. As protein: CASSASGRALGEQYF.

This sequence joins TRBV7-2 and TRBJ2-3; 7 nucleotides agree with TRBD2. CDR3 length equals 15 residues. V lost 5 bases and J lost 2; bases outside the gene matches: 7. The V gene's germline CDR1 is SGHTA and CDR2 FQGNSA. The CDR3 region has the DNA TGTGCCAGCAGCCCTAGACTAGCCTTCACAGATACGCAGTATTTT. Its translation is CASSPRLAFTDTQYF.

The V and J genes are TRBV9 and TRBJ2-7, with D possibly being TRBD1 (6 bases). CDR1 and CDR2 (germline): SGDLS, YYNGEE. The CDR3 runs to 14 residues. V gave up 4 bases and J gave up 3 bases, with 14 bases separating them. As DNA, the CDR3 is TGTGCCAGCAGCCCTCCGGGACACCACTACGAGCAGTACTTC. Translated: CASSPPGHHYEQYF.

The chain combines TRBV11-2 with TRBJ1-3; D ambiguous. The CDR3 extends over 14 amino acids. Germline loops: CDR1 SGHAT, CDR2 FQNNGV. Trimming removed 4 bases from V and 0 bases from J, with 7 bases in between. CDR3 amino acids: CASSYTASGNTIYF. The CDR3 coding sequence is TGTGCCAGCAGCTACACAGCCTCTGGAAACACCATATATTTT. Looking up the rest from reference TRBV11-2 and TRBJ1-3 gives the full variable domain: EAGVAQSPRYKIIEKRQSVAFWCNPISGHATLYWYQQILGQGPKLLIQFQNNGVVDDSQLPKDRFSAERLKGVDSTLKIQPAKLEDSAVYLCASSYTASGNTIYFGEGSWLTVV.

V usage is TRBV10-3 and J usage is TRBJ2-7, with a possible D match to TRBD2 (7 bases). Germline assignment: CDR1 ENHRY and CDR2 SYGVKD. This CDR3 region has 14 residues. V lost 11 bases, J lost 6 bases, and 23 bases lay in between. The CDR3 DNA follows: TGTGCCTCGAGGGGGGGAGGGAGCGGCGGCGAGCAGTACTTC. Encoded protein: CASRGGGSGGEQYF.

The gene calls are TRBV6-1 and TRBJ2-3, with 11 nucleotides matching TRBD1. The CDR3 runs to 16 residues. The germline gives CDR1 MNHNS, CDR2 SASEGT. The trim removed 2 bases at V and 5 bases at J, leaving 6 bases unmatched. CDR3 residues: CASSEIGTGGRDTQYF. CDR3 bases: TGTGCCAGCAGTGAAATAGGGACAGGGGGAAGAGATACGCAGTATTTT.

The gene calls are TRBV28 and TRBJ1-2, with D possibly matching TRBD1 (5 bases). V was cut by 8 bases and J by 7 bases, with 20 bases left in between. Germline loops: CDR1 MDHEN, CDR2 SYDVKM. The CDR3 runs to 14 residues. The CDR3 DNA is TGTGCCAGCGGGTCATCATCTCTGGGGCCTGGCTACACCTTC. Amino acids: CASGSSSLGPGYTF.

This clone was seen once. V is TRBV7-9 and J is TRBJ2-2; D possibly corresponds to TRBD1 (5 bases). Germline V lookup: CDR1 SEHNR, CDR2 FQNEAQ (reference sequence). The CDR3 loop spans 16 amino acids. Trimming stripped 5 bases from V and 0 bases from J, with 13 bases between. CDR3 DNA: TGTGCCAGCAGCGTGAGTGACAGATCGAACACCGGGGAGCTGTTTTTT. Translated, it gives CASSVSDRSNTGELFF.

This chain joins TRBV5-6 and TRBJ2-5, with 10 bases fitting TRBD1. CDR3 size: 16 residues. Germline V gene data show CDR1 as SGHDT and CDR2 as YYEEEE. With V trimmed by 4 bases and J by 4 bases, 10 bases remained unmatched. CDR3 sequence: CASSRRTGGLRETQYF. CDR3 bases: TGTGCCAGCAGCCGGCGGACAGGGGGGCTCAGAGAGACCCAGTACTTC.

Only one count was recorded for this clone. The CDR3 loop is CASSYSVSREEFF. CDR3 nucleotide sequence: TGTGCCAGCAGTTACTCAGTCTCGCGGGAAGAGTTCTTC. The J gene is TRBJ2-1, the V gene TRBV6-6, with D perhaps TRBD2 (6 bases). Per the germline V gene, CDR1 is MNHNY and CDR2 is SVGAGI (reference sequence). This CDR3 is 13 amino acids long. Trimming pared 0 bases from V and 14 bases from J, leaving 14 bases between.

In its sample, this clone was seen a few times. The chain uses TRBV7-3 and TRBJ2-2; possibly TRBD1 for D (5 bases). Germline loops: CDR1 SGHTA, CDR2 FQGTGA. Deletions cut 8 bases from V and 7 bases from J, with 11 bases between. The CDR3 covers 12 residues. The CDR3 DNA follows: TGTGCCAGCGCTTCGCAGGGCGGGGAGCTGTTTTTT. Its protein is CASASQGGELFF.

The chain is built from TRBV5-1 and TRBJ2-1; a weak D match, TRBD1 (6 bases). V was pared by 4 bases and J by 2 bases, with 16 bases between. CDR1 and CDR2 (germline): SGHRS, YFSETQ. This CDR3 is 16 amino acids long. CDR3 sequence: CASSINTGSTYNEQFF. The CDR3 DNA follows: TGCGCCAGCAGCATTAATACAGGGTCCACCTACAATGAGCAGTTCTTC.

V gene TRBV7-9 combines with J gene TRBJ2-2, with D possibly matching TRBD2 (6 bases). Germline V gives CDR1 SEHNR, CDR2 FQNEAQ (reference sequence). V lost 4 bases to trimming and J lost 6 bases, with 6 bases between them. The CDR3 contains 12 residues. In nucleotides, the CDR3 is TGTGCCAGCAGCTCTAGCGCCGGGGAGCTGTTTTTT. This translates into CASSSSAGELFF.

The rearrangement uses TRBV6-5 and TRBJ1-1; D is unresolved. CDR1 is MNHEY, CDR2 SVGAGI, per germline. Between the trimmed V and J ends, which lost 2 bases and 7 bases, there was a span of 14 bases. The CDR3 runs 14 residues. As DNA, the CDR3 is TGTGCCAGCAGTTACCCAAACCAACGGTTTGAAGCTTTCTTT. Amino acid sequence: CASSYPNQRFEAFF.

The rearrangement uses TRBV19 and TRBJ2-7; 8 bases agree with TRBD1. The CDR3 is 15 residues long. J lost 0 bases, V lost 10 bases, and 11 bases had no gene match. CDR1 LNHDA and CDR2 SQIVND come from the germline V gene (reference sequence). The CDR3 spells CATSVAGTGSYEQYF. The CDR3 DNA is TGTGCCACCTCAGTGGCCGGGACAGGCTCCTACGAGCAGTACTTC.